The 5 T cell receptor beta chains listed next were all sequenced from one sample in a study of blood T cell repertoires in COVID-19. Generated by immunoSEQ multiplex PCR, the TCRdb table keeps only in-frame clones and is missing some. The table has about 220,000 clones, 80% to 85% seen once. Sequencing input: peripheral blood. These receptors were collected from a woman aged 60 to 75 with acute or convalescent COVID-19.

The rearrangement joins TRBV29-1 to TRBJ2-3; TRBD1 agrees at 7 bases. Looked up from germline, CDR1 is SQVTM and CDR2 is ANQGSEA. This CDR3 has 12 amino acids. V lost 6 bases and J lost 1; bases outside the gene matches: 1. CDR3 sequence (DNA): TGCAGCGTCGGGACAGGCACAGATACGCAGTATTTT. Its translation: CSVGTGTDTQYF.

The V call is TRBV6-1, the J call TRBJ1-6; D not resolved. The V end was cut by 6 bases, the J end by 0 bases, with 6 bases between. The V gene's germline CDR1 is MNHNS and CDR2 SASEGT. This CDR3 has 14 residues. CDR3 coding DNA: TGTGCCAGCAGCCGGAGCTCCTATAATTCACCCCTCCACTTT. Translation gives CASSRSSYNSPLHF.

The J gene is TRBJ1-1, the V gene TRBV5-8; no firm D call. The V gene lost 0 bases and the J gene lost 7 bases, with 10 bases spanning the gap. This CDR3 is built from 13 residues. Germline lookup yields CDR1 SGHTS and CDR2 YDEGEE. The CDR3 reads CASSLGSFVEAFF. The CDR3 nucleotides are TGTGCCAGCAGCTTGGGCAGTTTTGTTGAAGCTTTCTTT.

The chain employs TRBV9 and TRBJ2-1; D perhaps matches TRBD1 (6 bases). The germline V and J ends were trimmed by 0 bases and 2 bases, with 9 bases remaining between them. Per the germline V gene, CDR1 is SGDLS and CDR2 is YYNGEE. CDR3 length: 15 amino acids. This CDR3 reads CASSVEEGAYNEQFF. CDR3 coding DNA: TGTGCCAGCAGCGTAGAAGAGGGGGCCTACAATGAGCAGTTCTTC.

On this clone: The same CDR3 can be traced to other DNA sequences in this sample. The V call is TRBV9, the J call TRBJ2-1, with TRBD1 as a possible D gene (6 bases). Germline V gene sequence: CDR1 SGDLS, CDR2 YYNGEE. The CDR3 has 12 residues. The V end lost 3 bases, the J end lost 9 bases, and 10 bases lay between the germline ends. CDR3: CASSGQGGEQFF. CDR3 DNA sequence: TGTGCCAGCAGCGGCCAAGGGGGTGAGCAGTTCTTC. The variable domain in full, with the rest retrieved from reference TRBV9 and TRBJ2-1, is DSGVTQTPKHLITATGQRVTLRCSPRSGDLSVYWYQQSLDQGLQFLIQYYNGEERAKGNILERFSAQQFPDLHSELNLSSLELGDSALYFCASSGQGGEQFFGPGTRLTVL.